Below, 20 T cell receptor beta chains from the same sample are listed, as sequenced in a study of Ad26.COV2.S vaccination and SARS-CoV-2 variants. Treatment meaning: some 20 received Ad26.COV2.S at low or high dose, single or two shots; 5 received placebo; per-sample allocation not given. Sampling happened 63 days after the first vaccine or placebo injection. Generated by immunoSEQ multiplex PCR, the TCRdb table keeps only in-frame clones and is missing some. The data hold 440,000 or so clones, with 90% observed a single time. The source was peripheral blood, collected in a trial of Ad26.COV2.S vaccine versus placebo. Every receptor here comes from a person aged 18-65 years who received the Ad26.COV2.S COVID-19 vaccine or a placebo.

The CDR3 is CASSLGQWDEQYF. In nucleotides, the CDR3 is TGTGCCAGCAGCTTGGGACAATGGGACGAGCAGTACTTC. The chain recombines TRBV7-3 with TRBJ2-7; D possibly corresponds to TRBD1 (6 bases). Trimming took 3 bases from V and 5 from J, leaving 11 bases between them. The germline CDR1 and CDR2 sequences are SGHTA and FQGTGA. There are 13 residues in the CDR3.

V gene TRBV24-1 combines with J gene TRBJ1-2, with 7 bases matching TRBD1. Trimming cost V 4 bases and J 2 bases; bases outside gene matches: 6. The CDR3 runs to 15 residues. The germline V gene encodes CDR1 KGHDR and CDR2 SFDVKD. The CDR3 DNA sequence: TGTGCCACCAGTGACCCCAGGACAGGAAACTATGGCTACACCTTC. It translates to CATSDPRTGNYGYTF.

The gene calls are TRBV3-1 (or the pseudogene TRBV3-2) and TRBJ1-4; 7 bases are a match to TRBD1. Germline values: CDR1 LGHDT, CDR2 YNNKEL (reference sequence). V shed 0 bases and J 6 bases; nucleotides not matched to a gene: 7. The CDR3 runs to 16 residues. CDR3 in amino acids: CASSQDTRGLDEKLFF. Here the CDR3 DNA reads TGTGCCAGCAGCCAAGATACTAGGGGGCTAGATGAAAAACTGTTTTTT.

The gene calls are TRBV20-1 and TRBJ2-3; D is perhaps TRBD2 (5 bases). Germline V CDR1 and CDR2: DFQATT, SNEGSKA (reference sequence). Trimming shortened V by 4 bases and J by 9 bases, and 11 bases separated the two germline ends. This CDR3 is built from 11 residues. The CDR3 DNA reads TGCAGTGCTAAATTGGGAGTGACGCAGTATTTT. Its protein is CSAKLGVTQYF.

The V and J genes are TRBV7-9 and TRBJ2-1; TRBD1 agrees at 10 bases. V lost 7 bases, J lost 4 bases, and 13 bases stayed unmatched. CDR3 length: 17 residues. In germline, CDR1 is SEHNR, CDR2 FQNEAQ (reference sequence). The CDR3 loop reads CASTRGGGTGAYNEQFF. The CDR3, as DNA: TGTGCCAGCACCCGCGGGGGAGGGACAGGGGCGTACAATGAGCAGTTCTTC.

This clone was observed once. This chain joins TRBV4-2 and TRBJ2-7; no clear D gene. The germline V gene has CDR1 LGHNA and CDR2 YNFKEQ. CDR3 length: 16 residues. Trimming cost V 2 bases and J 0 bases, with 14 bases left between them. This chain's CDR3 is CASSQRRTYSSYEQYF. CDR3 in DNA: TGTGCCAGCAGCCAAAGGAGAACGTATTCCTCCTACGAGCAGTACTTC.

This chain joins TRBV27 and TRBJ2-1; D remains unclear. The CDR3 is 12 amino acids. Germline-derived CDR1 and CDR2 are MNHEY and SMNVEV (reference sequence). The germline V and J ends were trimmed by 2 bases and 8 bases, with 7 bases remaining between them. CDR3 protein: CASSLGGDEQFF. DNA of the CDR3: TGTGCCAGCAGTTTAGGTGGCGATGAGCAGTTCTTC.

CDR3 amino acids: CASRRSGSENVANEQFF. As DNA, the CDR3 is TGTGCCAGCAGGCGAAGCGGGAGTGAAAATGTGGCCAATGAGCAGTTCTTC. The chain is built from TRBV27 and TRBJ2-1; 8 bases map to TRBD2. Germline CDR1 is MNHEY and CDR2 is SMNVEV (reference sequence). V gave up 6 bases and J gave up 6 bases; unmatched junction bases: 16. There are 17 residues in the CDR3.

The chain joins TRBV3-1 (or the pseudogene TRBV3-2) to TRBJ2-2, with 10 bases lining up with TRBD1. The germline CDR1 and CDR2 sequences are LGHDT and YNNKEL (reference sequence). J lost 4 bases, V lost 4 bases, and 9 bases had no gene match. CDR3 length: 17 amino acids. CDR3: CASSPLWDRGATGELFF. The CDR3 region has the DNA TGTGCCAGCAGCCCCTTATGGGACAGGGGTGCCACCGGGGAGCTGTTTTTT.

The chain joins TRBV19 to TRBJ2-7; 11 bases are a match to TRBD1. Per germline, CDR1 LNHDA and CDR2 SQIVND (reference sequence). This CDR3 is built from 13 residues. V dropped 6 bases and J dropped 6; count of bases not matched to a gene: 4. The CDR3 reads CASRPGQGGEQYF. CDR3 nucleotides: TGTGCCAGTAGACCGGGACAGGGGGGCGAGCAGTACTTC.

The chain combines TRBV13 with TRBJ2-3; a weak D match, TRBD2 (6 bases). Between the trimmed V and J ends, which lost 1 base and 3 bases, there was a span of 14 bases. The CDR3 is 16 amino acids. Germline CDR1 reads PRHDT; CDR2 reads FYEKMQ (reference sequence). The CDR3 reads CASSLVAQGGTDTQYF. As DNA, the CDR3 is TGTGCCAGCAGCTTAGTGGCCCAAGGAGGGACAGATACGCAGTATTTT. The entire variable domain, with the rest obtained from reference TRBV13 and TRBJ2-3, is as follows: AAGVIQSPRHLIKEKRETATLKCYPIPRHDTVYWYQQGPGQDPQFLISFYEKMQSDKGSIPDRFSAQQFSDYHSELNMSSLELGDSALYFCASSLVAQGGTDTQYFGPGTRLTVL.

This clone was detected once. This chain joins TRBV28 and TRBJ2-7, with D uncertain. V was pared by 8 bases and J by 2 bases, with 16 bases between. This CDR3 has 14 residues. Germline assignment: CDR1 MDHEN and CDR2 SYDVKM. The CDR3 spells CASSPATFTYEQYF. CDR3 in DNA: TGTGCCAGCTCCCCGGCCACATTCACCTACGAGCAGTACTTC. The variable domain in full, completed from reference TRBV28 and TRBJ2-7, reads DVKVTQSSRYLVKRTGEKVFLECVQDMDHENMFWYRQDPGLGLRLIYFSYDVKMKEKGDIPEGYSVSREKKERFSLILESASTNQTSMYLCASSPATFTYEQYFGPGTRLTVT.

The chain combines TRBV7-7 with TRBJ1-2, with a tentative D call TRBD1 (5 bases). The CDR3 extends over 17 amino acids. From germline, CDR1 is SSHAT and CDR2 FNYEAQ (reference sequence). Trimming took 2 bases from V and 5 from J, leaving 21 bases between them. The CDR3 here is CASSLPSPTQDRYGYTF. CDR3 nucleotide sequence: TGTGCCAGCAGCTTACCGTCCCCCACACAGGATCGGTATGGCTACACCTTC. Full variable domain (rest looked up from reference TRBV7-7 and TRBJ1-2): GAGVSQSPRYKVTKRGQDVTLRCDPISSHATLYWYQQALGQGPEFLTYFNYEAQPDKSGLPSDRFSAERPEGSISTLTIQRTEQRDSAMYRCASSLPSPTQDRYGYTFGSGTRLTVV.

The J gene is TRBJ2-1, the V gene TRBV9; TRBD1 is a possible D gene (6 bases). Germline-derived CDR1 and CDR2 are SGDLS and YYNGEE. The CDR3 is 14 residues long. The ends were cut back, 0 bases at V and 9 bases at J, with 13 bases in the middle. CDR3 DNA: TGTGCCAGCAGCGTAGTAGCAGGGGATGGTGAGCAGTTCTTC. It yields the protein CASSVVAGDGEQFF. Looking up the rest from reference TRBV9 and TRBJ2-1 gives the full variable domain: DSGVTQTPKHLITATGQRVTLRCSPRSGDLSVYWYQQSLDQGLQFLIQYYNGEERAKGNILERFSAQQFPDLHSELNLSSLELGDSALYFCASSVVAGDGEQFFGPGTRLTVL.

CDR3: CASSLEGIVSFFF. The CDR3 DNA reads TGTGCCAGCAGTCTGGAGGGTATAGTAAGTTTTTTCTTT. The gene calls are TRBV12-3 or TRBV12-4 and TRBJ1-1; unclear D gene. The CDR3 is 13 residues long. Trimming pared 5 bases from V and 13 bases from J, leaving 20 bases between.

The chain uses TRBV5-6 and TRBJ1-2; maybe TRBD1 (5 bases). The germline V gene has CDR1 SGHDT and CDR2 YYEEEE. The CDR3 extends over 14 amino acids. Trimming left V 3 bases short and J 2 bases short, with 11 bases between. The CDR3 protein is CASSWIRENYGYTF. The CDR3 coding sequence is TGTGCCAGCAGCTGGATCAGGGAAAACTATGGCTACACCTTC.

About this clone: An end of the junction differs from the germline gene, which may be a read error. The genes are TRBV6-1 and TRBJ1-2; D is uncertain. Germline lookup yields CDR1 MNHNS and CDR2 SASEGT. The CDR3 runs to 14 residues. The CDR3 DNA follows: TGTGCCAGCAGTGAAGGACGACCTCGACATGGTTACACCTTC. The encoded protein is CASSEGRPRHGYTF.

The rearrangement links TRBV7-3 to TRBJ2-1; the match to TRBD2 covers 10 bases. Losses at the gene ends were 4 bases for V and 1 base for J; bases not matched to a gene: 10. The germline CDR1 and CDR2 sequences are SGHTA and FQGTGA. This CDR3 has 18 amino acids. The CDR3 DNA is TGTGCCAGCAGCTGGGGCCCCATTAGCGGGAGGTCCTACAATGAGCAGTTCTTC. Encoded protein: CASSWGPISGRSYNEQFF.

The chain combines TRBV7-3 with TRBJ2-5, with a possible D match to TRBD2 (6 bases). The CDR3 runs 14 residues. CDR1 is SGHTA, CDR2 FQGTGA, per germline. The germline V and J ends were trimmed by 3 bases and 5 bases, with 13 bases remaining between them. CDR3 bases: TGTGCCAGCAGCTTTGGGGACTCAAGGGAGACCCAGTACTTC. It translates to CASSFGDSRETQYF.

The rearrangement uses TRBV5-6 and TRBJ2-5, with D uncertain. Looked up from germline, CDR1 is SGHDT and CDR2 is YYEEEE. V lost 3 bases, J lost 6 bases, and 9 bases lay in between. CDR3 length equals 12 residues. The CDR3 reads CASSSVVQTQYF. The CDR3 nucleotides read TGTGCCAGCAGCTCAGTAGTTCAGACCCAGTACTTC. The full variable domain, its missing parts supplied by reference TRBV5-6 and TRBJ2-5, is DAGVTQSPTHLIKTRGQQVTLRCSPKSGHDTVSWYQQALGQGPQFIFQYYEEEERQRGNFPDRFSGHQFPNYSSELNVNALLLGDSALYLCASSSVVQTQYFGPGTRLLVL.